These 22 T cell receptor beta chains were sequenced from one sample in a study of neurological immune-mediated disorders. Regarding time point: longitudinal time-point 3. TCRdb called the 5' RACE reads again in MiXCR, with one record for every CDR3 protein. The table shows around 49,000 distinct CDR3 sequences, with roughly an eighth occurring only once. Specimen: PBMCs. The receptors originated from a male donor with HTLV-1-associated myelopathy (HAM/TSP).

This clonotype appeared many times. Here the CDR3 reads CASSQVLAGGLPPDTQYF. The CDR3 DNA reads TGTGCCAGCAGCCAAGTACTAGCGGGGGGCCTACCACCAGATACGCAGTATTTT. The chain uses TRBV4-2 and TRBJ2-3; 12 bases match TRBD2. There are 18 residues in the CDR3. Germline V CDR1 and CDR2: LGHNA, YNFKEQ. The V segment lost 1 base and the J segment 4 bases; nucleotides outside the gene matches: 9.

This clonotype has at least ten counts. The chain couples TRBV5-4 to TRBJ2-2; tentative D call: TRBD1 (5 bases). V was pared by 5 bases and J by 5 bases, with 10 bases between. From germline, CDR1 is SGHNT and CDR2 YYREEE (reference sequence). The CDR3 extends over 13 amino acids. CDR3 loop: CASRGLGTGELFF. The CDR3 nucleotides read TGTGCCAGCAGGGGGCTAGGAACCGGGGAGCTGTTTTTT.

This clonotype came up many times. The genes are TRBV20-1 and TRBJ2-7; the D call may be TRBD1 or TRBD2 (5 bases each). The CDR3 loop spans 14 amino acids. The V end was cut by 0 bases, the J end by 4 bases, with 13 bases between. Per germline, CDR1 DFQATT and CDR2 SNEGSKA (reference sequence). For the CDR3, the DNA is TGCAGTGCTAGAGATCATCGTGGGGGTTACGAGCAGTACTTC. Translation: CSARDHRGGYEQYF.

The sample holds a few counts of this clonotype. This chain connects TRBV7-6 to TRBJ2-1; possible D gene TRBD1, 5 bases. Germline CDR1 SGHVS, CDR2 FNYEAQ. This CDR3 comprises 12 residues. V lost 5 bases to trimming and J lost 6 bases, with 8 bases between them. The CDR3 loop is CASSETANEQFF. In DNA form, the CDR3 reads TGTGCCAGCAGCGAGACAGCCAATGAGCAGTTCTTC.

This clonotype showed up many times. The V call is TRBV12-3 or TRBV12-4, the J call TRBJ1-5; D is unresolved. The CDR3 is made up of 12 amino acids. V was pared by 6 bases and J by 6 bases, with 9 bases between. Here the CDR3 reads CASRWGTQPQHF. CDR3 bases: TGTGCCAGCAGGTGGGGTACTCAGCCCCAGCATTTT.

The rearrangement joins TRBV29-1 to TRBJ1-4, with D tentatively TRBD1 (5 bases). This CDR3 has 13 amino acids. The V end was cut by 7 bases, the J end by 0 bases, with 9 bases between. CDR1 and CDR2 from the germline V gene are SQVTM and ANQGSEA. The CDR3 reads CSAGTSTNEKLFF. The DNA for the CDR3 is TGCAGCGCCGGGACTTCAACTAATGAAAAACTGTTTTTT.

This clonotype was detected only a few times. The CDR3 DNA follows: TGTGCCAGCAGCTTATTACAGGGAGATGGCTACACCTTC. Translation gives CASSLLQGDGYTF. This rearrangement joins TRBV13 to TRBJ1-2, with D maybe TRBD1 (6 bases). V lost 2 bases and J lost 6, with 10 bases in between. This CDR3 spans 13 amino acids. Germline V gene data show CDR1 as PRHDT and CDR2 as FYEKMQ (reference sequence).

This clonotype occurred many times. The chain carries TRBV5-1 and TRBJ2-5, with 8 bases that match TRBD2. CDR1 and CDR2 (germline): SGHRS, YFSETQ. The trim removed 6 bases at V and 5 bases at J, leaving 12 bases unmatched. The CDR3 spans 15 residues. CDR3 DNA: TGCGCCAGCACCCCCTCCGGGGGGGGGGTGGAGACCCAGTACTTC. It translates to CASTPSGGGVETQYF. The full variable domain, in which reference TRBV5-1 and TRBJ2-5 provide the parts outside the CDR3, is KAGVTQTPRYLIKTRGQQVTLSCSPISGHRSVSWYQQTPGQGLQFLFEYFSETQRNKGNFPGRFSGRQFSNSRSEMNVSTLELGDSALYLCASTPSGGGVETQYFGPGTRLLVL.

This clonotype was observed at least ten times. J is TRBJ2-3 and V is TRBV11-2; D perhaps matches TRBD1 (5 bases). The CDR3 consists of 15 residues. Germline-derived CDR1 and CDR2 are SGHAT and FQNNGV. V lost 5 bases and J lost 5, with 17 bases in between. CDR3 sequence reads: CASSQGRVFGDTQYF. The CDR3 DNA follows: TGTGCCAGCAGCCAAGGCAGGGTATTCGGAGATACGCAGTATTTT. The full variable domain, with the rest looked up from reference TRBV11-2 and TRBJ2-3, is EAGVAQSPRYKIIEKRQSVAFWCNPISGHATLYWYQQILGQGPKLLIQFQNNGVVDDSQLPKDRFSAERLKGVDSTLKIQPAKLEDSAVYLCASSQGRVFGDTQYFGPGTRLTVL.

This clonotype appeared many times. The chain carries TRBV27 and TRBJ1-2; D is possibly TRBD1 (5 bases). There are 13 residues in the CDR3. From germline, CDR1 is MNHEY and CDR2 SMNVEV (reference sequence). Deletions cut 0 bases from V and 3 bases from J, with 5 bases between. CDR3 loop: CASSLSGDYGYTF. As DNA, the CDR3 is TGTGCCAGCAGTTTATCGGGGGACTATGGCTACACCTTC.

Notes on this clonotype: One end of the junction does not line up with germline, which may come from a read error. The genes are TRBV9 and TRBJ2-4, with 7 bases matching TRBD1. CDR1 SGDLS and CDR2 YYNGEE come from the germline V gene. The CDR3 length is 13 residues. CDR3 region: CTSSSRTGNIQYF. In DNA form, the CDR3 reads TGTACCAGCAGCTCCCGGACAGGAAACATTCAGTACTTC.

This clonotype showed up many times. The chain combines TRBV25-1 with TRBJ1-2; D is perhaps TRBD1 (6 bases). Germline V lookup: CDR1 MGHDK, CDR2 SYGVNS. This CDR3 has 13 residues. V was shortened by 4 bases and J by 6 bases, with 12 bases between the two germline ends. The CDR3: CASSGGTFNGYTF. The CDR3, as DNA: TGTGCCAGCAGTGGGGGGACATTTAATGGCTACACCTTC.

This clonotype has ten or more counts. CDR3 nucleotides: TGTGCCAGCAAACCAAACGGCAGGAGGGACTATGGCTACACCTTC. Protein sequence: CASKPNGRRDYGYTF. The chain has TRBV12-3 or TRBV12-4 and TRBJ1-2; the D is unclear. The CDR3 has 15 amino acids. Trimming cost V 7 bases and J 3 bases, with 18 bases left between them.

The table lists this clonotype with many counts. The rearrangement joins TRBV12-3 or TRBV12-4 to TRBJ2-3, with TRBD2 matching 12 bases. This CDR3 region has 16 residues. The ends lost 3 bases at V and 0 bases at J; junction bases unmatched: 1. The CDR3 DNA is TGTGCCAGCAGTTTCCTAGCGGGGGGGAGCACAGATACGCAGTATTTT. The encoded protein is CASSFLAGGSTDTQYF.

This clonotype was found many times. The chain employs TRBV4-1 and TRBJ1-1; 9 nucleotides align to TRBD1. The CDR3 runs 18 residues. Germline V gene data show CDR1 as MGHRA and CDR2 as YSYEKL. V trimming: 2 bases; J trimming: 4 bases; junction bases outside the gene matches: 14. The CDR3 sequence: CASSQLQDRGTGSTEAFF. CDR3 bases: TGCGCCAGCAGCCAATTACAGGACAGGGGTACAGGGAGCACTGAAGCTTTCTTT.

In its sample, this clonotype was seen many times. The chain joins TRBV27 to TRBJ1-6; TRBD1 matches 7 bases. The germline V gene has CDR1 MNHEY and CDR2 SMNVEV (reference sequence). V gave up 7 bases and J gave up 5 bases; unmatched junction bases: 11. The CDR3 totals 16 residues. For the CDR3, the DNA is TGTGCCAGCAATTTTATGTCCGGGACAGATAATTCACCCCTCCACTTT. Translation: CASNFMSGTDNSPLHF.

This clonotype has ten or more counts. V usage is TRBV5-5 and J usage is TRBJ1-2; 7 nucleotides line up with TRBD1. The junction had 2 bases not matched to a gene; V was cut back by 3 bases and J by 3 bases. CDR3 length equals 13 residues. The germline V gene encodes CDR1 SGHKS and CDR2 YYEKEE (reference sequence). CDR3 DNA sequence: TGTGCCAGCAGCTCCGACAGGGACTATGGCTACACCTTC. Its protein product is CASSSDRDYGYTF. Full variable domain (rest looked up from reference TRBV5-5 and TRBJ1-2): DAGVTQSPTHLIKTRGQQVTLRCSPISGHKSVSWYQQVLGQGPQFIFQYYEKEERGRGNFPDRFSARQFPNYSSELNVNALLLGDSALYLCASSSDRDYGYTFGSGTRLTVV.

This clonotype was found many times. The gene calls are TRBV5-1 and TRBJ2-1, with D unclear. The germline V gene encodes CDR1 SGHRS and CDR2 YFSETQ. The CDR3 runs to 13 residues. The germline V and J ends were trimmed by 4 bases and 6 bases, with 11 bases remaining between them. The CDR3 is CASSPAGTNEQFF. CDR3 coding DNA: TGCGCCAGCAGCCCCGCAGGAACCAATGAGCAGTTCTTC.

Ten or more counts support this clonotype. V and J are TRBV4-3 and TRBJ1-1; D gene ambiguous. Germline values: CDR1 LGHNA, CDR2 YSLEER. This CDR3 comprises 15 residues. The V and J ends lost 1 base and 3 bases respectively, with 12 bases between them. CDR3 nucleotide sequence: TGCGCCAGCAGCCAAGGGGGTAGTAGAGACACTGAAGCTTTCTTT. Translation: CASSQGGSRDTEAFF.

This clonotype was counted many times. The V and J genes are TRBV28 and TRBJ2-7; D is undetermined. This CDR3 comprises 13 residues. Trimming removed 7 bases from V and 2 bases from J, with 12 bases in between. The germline CDR1 and CDR2 sequences are MDHEN and SYDVKM. CDR3 coding DNA: TGTGCCAGCACCTTGGGCCGAGCCTACGAGCAGTACTTC. Translating it yields CASTLGRAYEQYF.

This clonotype was detected many times. The V call is TRBV4-3, the J call TRBJ1-2, with D possibly matching TRBD1 (6 bases). Germline V gene data show CDR1 as LGHNA and CDR2 as YSLEER. This CDR3 has 16 amino acids. V was pared by 2 bases and J by 7 bases, with 20 bases between. As DNA, the CDR3 is TGCGCCAGCAGCCAATCTCCGGACAGCTACTTAGGTGGCTACACCTTC. Translating it yields CASSQSPDSYLGGYTF.

This clonotype has at least ten counts. The chain has TRBV12-3 or TRBV12-4 and TRBJ2-5; possibly TRBD1 or TRBD2 for D (5 bases each). This CDR3 contains 14 residues. With 3 bases removed from V and 3 bases from J, the gap between germline ends came to 11 bases. CDR3 sequence reads: CASSFGVGEETQYF. CDR3 DNA: TGTGCCAGCAGTTTCGGGGTGGGGGAAGAGACCCAGTACTTC.